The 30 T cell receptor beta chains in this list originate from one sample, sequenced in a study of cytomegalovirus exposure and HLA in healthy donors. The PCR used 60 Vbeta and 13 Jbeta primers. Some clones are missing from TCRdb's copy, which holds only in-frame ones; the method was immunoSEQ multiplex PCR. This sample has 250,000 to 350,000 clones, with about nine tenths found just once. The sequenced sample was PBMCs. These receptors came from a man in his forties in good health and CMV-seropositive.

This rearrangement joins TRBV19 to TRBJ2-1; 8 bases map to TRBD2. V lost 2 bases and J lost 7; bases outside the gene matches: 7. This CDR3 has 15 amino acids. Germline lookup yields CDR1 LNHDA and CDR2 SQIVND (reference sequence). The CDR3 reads CASSIRAGAVNEQFF. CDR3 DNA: TGTGCCAGTAGTATAAGAGCGGGAGCGGTTAATGAGCAGTTCTTC.

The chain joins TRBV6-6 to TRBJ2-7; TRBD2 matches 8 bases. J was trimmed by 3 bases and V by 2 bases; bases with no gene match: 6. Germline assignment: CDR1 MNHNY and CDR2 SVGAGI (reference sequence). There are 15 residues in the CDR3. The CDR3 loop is CASSYPSGSIYEQYF. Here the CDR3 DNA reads TGTGCCAGCAGTTACCCCAGCGGGAGTATCTACGAGCAGTACTTC.

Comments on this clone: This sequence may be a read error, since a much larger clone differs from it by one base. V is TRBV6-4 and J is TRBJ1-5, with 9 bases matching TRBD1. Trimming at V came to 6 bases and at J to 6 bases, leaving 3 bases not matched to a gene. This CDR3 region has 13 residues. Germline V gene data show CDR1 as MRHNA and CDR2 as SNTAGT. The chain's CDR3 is CASSVDRGQPQHF. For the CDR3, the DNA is TGTGCCAGCAGCGTGGACAGGGGTCAGCCCCAGCATTTT.

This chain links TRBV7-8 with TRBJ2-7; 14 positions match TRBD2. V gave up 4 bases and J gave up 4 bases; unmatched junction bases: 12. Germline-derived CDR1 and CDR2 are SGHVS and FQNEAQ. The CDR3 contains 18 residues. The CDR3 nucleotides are TGTGCCAGCAGCTCGCAGATCGGGACTAGCGGGAGTAGATACGAGCAGTACTTC. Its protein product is CASSSQIGTSGSRYEQYF.

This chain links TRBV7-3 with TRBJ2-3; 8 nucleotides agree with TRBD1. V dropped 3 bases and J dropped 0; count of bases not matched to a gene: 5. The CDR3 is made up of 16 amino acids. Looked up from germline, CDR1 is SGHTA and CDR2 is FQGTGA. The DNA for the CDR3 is TGTGCCAGCAGCTTCCGGGGACAGGCTAGCACAGATACGCAGTATTTT. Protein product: CASSFRGQASTDTQYF.

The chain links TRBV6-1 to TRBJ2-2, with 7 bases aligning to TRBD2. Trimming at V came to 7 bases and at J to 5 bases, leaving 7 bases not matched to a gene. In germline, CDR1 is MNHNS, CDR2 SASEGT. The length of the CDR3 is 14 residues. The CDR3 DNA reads TGTGCCAGCAAAGGCGGGAGCAAGACCGGGGAGCTGTTTTTT. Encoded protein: CASKGGSKTGELFF.

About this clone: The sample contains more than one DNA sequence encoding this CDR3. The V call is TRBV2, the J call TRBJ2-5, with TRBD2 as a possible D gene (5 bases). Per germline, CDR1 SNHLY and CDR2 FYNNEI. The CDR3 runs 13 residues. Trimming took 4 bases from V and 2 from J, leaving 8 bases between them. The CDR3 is CASSGAAQETQYF. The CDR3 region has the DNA TGTGCCAGCAGTGGAGCGGCTCAAGAGACCCAGTACTTC.

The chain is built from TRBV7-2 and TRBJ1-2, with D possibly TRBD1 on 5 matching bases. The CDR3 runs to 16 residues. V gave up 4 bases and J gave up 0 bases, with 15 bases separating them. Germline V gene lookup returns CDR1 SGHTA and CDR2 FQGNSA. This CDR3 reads CASSWTSAGTNYGYTF. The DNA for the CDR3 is TGTGCCAGCAGCTGGACATCCGCGGGAACTAACTATGGCTACACCTTC.

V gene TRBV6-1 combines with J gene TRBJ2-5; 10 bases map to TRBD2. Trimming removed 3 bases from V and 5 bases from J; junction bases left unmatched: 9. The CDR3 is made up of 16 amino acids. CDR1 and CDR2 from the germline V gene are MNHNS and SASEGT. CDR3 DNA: TGTGCCAGCAGTGACCCAAGTAGCGGGGGGCGGGAGACCCAGTACTTC. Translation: CASSDPSSGGRETQYF.

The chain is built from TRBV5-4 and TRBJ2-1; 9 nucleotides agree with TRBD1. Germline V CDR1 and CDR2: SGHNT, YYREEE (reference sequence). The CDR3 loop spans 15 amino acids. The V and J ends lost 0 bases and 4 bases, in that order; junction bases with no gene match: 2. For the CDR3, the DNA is TGTGCCAGCAGCTTGGACAGGGGGCTTTACAATGAGCAGTTCTTC. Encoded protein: CASSLDRGLYNEQFF.

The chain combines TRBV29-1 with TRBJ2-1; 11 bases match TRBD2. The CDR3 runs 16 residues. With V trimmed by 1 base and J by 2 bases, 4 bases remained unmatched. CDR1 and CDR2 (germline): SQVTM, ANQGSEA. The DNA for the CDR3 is TGCAGCGTTGAAGCCTTAGCGGGAGGGCCCTACAATGAGCAGTTCTTC. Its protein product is CSVEALAGGPYNEQFF.

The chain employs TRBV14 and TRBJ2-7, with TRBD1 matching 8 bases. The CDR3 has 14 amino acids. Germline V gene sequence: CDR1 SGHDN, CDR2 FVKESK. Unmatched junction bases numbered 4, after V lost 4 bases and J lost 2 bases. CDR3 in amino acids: CASSRGQGTYEQYF. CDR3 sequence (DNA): TGTGCCAGCAGCCGAGGACAGGGAACCTACGAGCAGTACTTC.

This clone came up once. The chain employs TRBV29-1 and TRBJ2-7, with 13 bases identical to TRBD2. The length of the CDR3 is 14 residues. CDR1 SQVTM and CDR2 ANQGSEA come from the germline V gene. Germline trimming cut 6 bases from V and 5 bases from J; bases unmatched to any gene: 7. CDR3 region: CSVGGLAGENEQYF. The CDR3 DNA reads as TGCAGCGTCGGTGGACTAGCGGGAGAGAACGAGCAGTACTTC.

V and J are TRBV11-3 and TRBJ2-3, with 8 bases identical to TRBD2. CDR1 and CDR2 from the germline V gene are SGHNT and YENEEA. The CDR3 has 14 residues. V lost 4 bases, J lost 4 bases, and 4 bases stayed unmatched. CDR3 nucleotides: TGTGCCAGCAGCTCACTGACTAGCGCAGATACGCAGTATTTT. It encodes CASSSLTSADTQYF.

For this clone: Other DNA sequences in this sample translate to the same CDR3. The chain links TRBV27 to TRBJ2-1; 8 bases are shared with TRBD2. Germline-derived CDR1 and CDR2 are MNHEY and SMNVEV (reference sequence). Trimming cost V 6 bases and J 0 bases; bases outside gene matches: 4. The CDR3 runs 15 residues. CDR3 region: CASSLSGSSYNEQFF. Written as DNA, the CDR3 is TGTGCCAGCAGCTTAAGCGGGAGCTCCTACAATGAGCAGTTCTTC.

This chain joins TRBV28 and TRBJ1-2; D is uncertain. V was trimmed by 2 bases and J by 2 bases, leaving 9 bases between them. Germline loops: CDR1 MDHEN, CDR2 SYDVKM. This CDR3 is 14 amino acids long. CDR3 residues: CASSLITGNYGYTF. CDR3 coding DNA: TGTGCCAGCAGTTTAATCACGGGGAACTATGGCTACACCTTC.

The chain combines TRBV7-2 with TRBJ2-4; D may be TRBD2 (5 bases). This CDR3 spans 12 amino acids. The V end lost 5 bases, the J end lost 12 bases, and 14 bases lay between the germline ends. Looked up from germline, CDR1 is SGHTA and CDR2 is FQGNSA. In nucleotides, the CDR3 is TGTGCCAGCAGCCCGCGTCGGGGAGATCAGTACTTC. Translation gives CASSPRRGDQYF.

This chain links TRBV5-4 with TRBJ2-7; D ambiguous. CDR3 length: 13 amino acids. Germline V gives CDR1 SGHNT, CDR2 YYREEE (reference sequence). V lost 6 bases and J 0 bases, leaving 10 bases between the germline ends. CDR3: CASTGGSSYEQYF. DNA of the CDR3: TGTGCCAGCACTGGCGGCAGCTCCTACGAGCAGTACTTC.

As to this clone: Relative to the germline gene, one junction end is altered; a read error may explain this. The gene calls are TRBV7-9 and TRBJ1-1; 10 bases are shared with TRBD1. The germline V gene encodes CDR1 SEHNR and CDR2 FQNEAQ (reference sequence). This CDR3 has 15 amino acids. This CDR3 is CSSSSRDRGHTEAFF. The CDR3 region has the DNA TGTTCCAGCAGCTCTCGGGACAGGGGACACACTGAAGCTTTCTTT.

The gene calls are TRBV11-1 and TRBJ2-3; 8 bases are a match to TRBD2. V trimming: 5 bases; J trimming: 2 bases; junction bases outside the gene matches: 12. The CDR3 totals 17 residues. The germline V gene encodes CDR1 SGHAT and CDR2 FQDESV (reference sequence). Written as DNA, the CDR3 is TGTGCCAGCAGCCCCTGGACGGGAGGGGAATCCACAGATACGCAGTATTTT. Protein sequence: CASSPWTGGESTDTQYF.

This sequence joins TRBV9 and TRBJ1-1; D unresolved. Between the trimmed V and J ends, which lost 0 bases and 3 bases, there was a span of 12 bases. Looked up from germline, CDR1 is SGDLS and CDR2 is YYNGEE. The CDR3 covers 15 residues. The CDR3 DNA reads TGTGCCAGCAGCGTAGGTACATGGGAGGACACTGAAGCTTTCTTT. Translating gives CASSVGTWEDTEAFF.

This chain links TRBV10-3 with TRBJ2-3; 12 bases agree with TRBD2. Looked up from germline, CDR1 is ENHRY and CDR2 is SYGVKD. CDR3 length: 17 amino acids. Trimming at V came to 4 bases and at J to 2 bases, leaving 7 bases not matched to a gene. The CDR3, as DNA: TGTGCCATCAGTGTCGGTGGACTAGCGGGGCTCACAGATACGCAGTATTTT. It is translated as CAISVGGLAGLTDTQYF.

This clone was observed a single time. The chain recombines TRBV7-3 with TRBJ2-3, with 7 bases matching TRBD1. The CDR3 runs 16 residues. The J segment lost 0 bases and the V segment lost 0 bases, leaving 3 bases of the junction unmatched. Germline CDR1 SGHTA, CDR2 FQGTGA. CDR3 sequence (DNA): TGTGCCAGCAGCTTAACGCCGGGACAGAGCACAGATACGCAGTATTTT. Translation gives CASSLTPGQSTDTQYF. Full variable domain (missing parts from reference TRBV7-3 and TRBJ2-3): GAGVSQTPSNKVTEKGKYVELRCDPISGHTALYWYRQSLGQGPEFLIYFQGTGAADDSGLPNDRFFAVRPEGSVSTLKIQRTERGDSAVYLCASSLTPGQSTDTQYFGPGTRLTVL.

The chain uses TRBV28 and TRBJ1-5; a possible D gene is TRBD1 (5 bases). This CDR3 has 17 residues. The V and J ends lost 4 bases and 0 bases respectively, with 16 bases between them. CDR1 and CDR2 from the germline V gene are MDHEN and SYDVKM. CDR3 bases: TGTGCCAGCAGTTCCGCGGGGACCGTCTATAGCAATCAGCCCCAGCATTTT. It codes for CASSSAGTVYSNQPQHF. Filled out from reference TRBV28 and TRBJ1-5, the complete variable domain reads DVKVTQSSRYLVKRTGEKVFLECVQDMDHENMFWYRQDPGLGLRLIYFSYDVKMKEKGDIPEGYSVSREKKERFSLILESASTNQTSMYLCASSSAGTVYSNQPQHFGDGTRLSIL.

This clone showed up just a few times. The CDR3 sequence is CASSPGQLGTEAFF. The CDR3 DNA is TGTGCCAGTAGTCCGGGACAGTTGGGCACTGAAGCTTTCTTT. The chain combines TRBV19 with TRBJ1-1, with TRBD1 matching over 7 bases. Germline trimming cut 5 bases from V and 4 bases from J; bases unmatched to any gene: 7. The CDR3 contains 14 residues. The germline gives CDR1 LNHDA, CDR2 SQIVND (reference sequence).

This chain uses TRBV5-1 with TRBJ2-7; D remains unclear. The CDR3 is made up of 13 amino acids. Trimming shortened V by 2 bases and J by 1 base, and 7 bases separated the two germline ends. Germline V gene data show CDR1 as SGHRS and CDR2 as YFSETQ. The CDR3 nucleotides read TGCGCCAGCAGCTTTTCGGTATCCTACGAGCAGTACTTC. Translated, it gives CASSFSVSYEQYF.

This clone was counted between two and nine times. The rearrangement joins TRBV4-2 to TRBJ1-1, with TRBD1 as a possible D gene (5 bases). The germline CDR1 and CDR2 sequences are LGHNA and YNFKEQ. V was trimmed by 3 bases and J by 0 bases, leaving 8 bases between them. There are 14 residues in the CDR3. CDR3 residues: CASSHKGLNTEAFF. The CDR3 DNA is TGTGCCAGCAGCCATAAGGGGTTGAACACTGAAGCTTTCTTT.

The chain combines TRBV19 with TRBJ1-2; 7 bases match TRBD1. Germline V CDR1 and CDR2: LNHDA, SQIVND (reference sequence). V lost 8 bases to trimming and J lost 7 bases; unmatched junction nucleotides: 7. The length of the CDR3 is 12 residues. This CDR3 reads CASGDRVPGYTF. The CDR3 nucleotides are TGTGCCAGTGGAGACAGGGTTCCTGGCTACACCTTC.

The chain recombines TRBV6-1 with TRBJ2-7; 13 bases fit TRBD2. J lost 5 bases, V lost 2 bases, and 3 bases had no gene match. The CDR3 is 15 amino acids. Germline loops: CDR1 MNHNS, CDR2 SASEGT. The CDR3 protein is CASSEIGLAGDEQYF. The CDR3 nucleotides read TGTGCCAGCAGTGAAATAGGACTAGCGGGAGACGAGCAGTACTTC.

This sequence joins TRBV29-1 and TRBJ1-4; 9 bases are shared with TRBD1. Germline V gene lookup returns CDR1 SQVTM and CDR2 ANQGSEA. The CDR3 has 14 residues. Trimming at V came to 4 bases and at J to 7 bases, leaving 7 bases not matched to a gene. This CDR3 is CSVVWDRAPEKLFF. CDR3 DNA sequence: TGCAGCGTTGTTTGGGACAGGGCCCCTGAAAAACTGTTTTTT.